The 22 T cell receptor beta chains presented below share a single source sample, sequenced in a study of PD-1 blockade in mismatch repair-deficient tumors. This table comes from immunoSEQ multiplex PCR, and its TCRdb copy is limited to in-frame clones, with some not included. The sample shows fewer than 50,000 clones, roughly 80% of them seen only once. The sample was peripheral blood, taken 4 weeks after starting pembrolizumab. The receptors here all came from an adult with mismatch repair-deficient cancer.

The chain recombines TRBV28 with TRBJ1-5; no clear D. V was pared by 6 bases and J by 4 bases, with 22 bases between. CDR3 length: 17 residues. Germline CDR1 and CDR2: MDHEN and SYDVKM. As DNA, the CDR3 is TGTGCCAGCAGGCCCCGCGCCGTCCTTATAAGGAATCAGCCCCAGCATTTT. It yields the protein CASRPRAVLIRNQPQHF.

The rearrangement joins TRBV6-5 to TRBJ2-7, with D possibly TRBD2 on 6 matching bases. V lost 5 bases and J 2 bases, leaving 10 bases between the germline ends. There are 13 residues in the CDR3. The germline V gene encodes CDR1 MNHEY and CDR2 SVGAGI. The CDR3: CASSRTKAYEQYF. The CDR3 coding sequence is TGTGCCAGCAGTCGGACTAAGGCCTACGAGCAGTACTTC.

The CDR3 DNA sequence: TGTGCCAGCAGTTCGACCTTGACGGGGAAAATCGATGAGCAGTTCTTC. Protein: CASSSTLTGKIDEQFF. The rearrangement links TRBV6-4 to TRBJ2-1; tentative D call: TRBD2 (5 bases). Between the trimmed V and J ends, which lost 5 bases and 8 bases, there was a span of 22 bases. Per germline, CDR1 MRHNA and CDR2 SNTAGT. The CDR3 has 16 amino acids.

The chain joins TRBV2 to TRBJ2-7; D gene unclear. CDR1 SNHLY and CDR2 FYNNEI come from the germline V gene. The CDR3 spans 14 residues. Trimming removed 1 base from V and 4 bases from J, with 11 bases in between. The CDR3 sequence is CASSEDGSVYEQYF. The CDR3 nucleotides read TGTGCCAGCAGTGAAGACGGATCCGTTTACGAGCAGTACTTC.

V is TRBV5-1 and J is TRBJ1-1; the D gene is possibly TRBD1 (5 bases). CDR3 length: 14 amino acids. V dropped 2 bases and J dropped 4 bases, with 12 bases sitting between them. CDR1 and CDR2 from the germline V gene are SGHRS and YFSETQ. CDR3 region: CASSFSGGGTEAFF. In DNA, the CDR3 is TGCGCCAGCAGCTTTTCGGGGGGTGGCACTGAAGCTTTCTTT.

This clone is large in the sample. The chain uses TRBV10-2 and TRBJ2-2; D is undetermined. Trimming pared 0 bases from V and 8 bases from J, leaving 10 bases between. Germline V gene lookup returns CDR1 WSHSY and CDR2 SAAADI. The CDR3 extends over 14 amino acids. CDR3 DNA: TGCGCCAGCAGTGAGTCTGCGGAGCCTGGGGAGCTGTTTTTT. Translated, it gives CASSESAEPGELFF.

The chain couples TRBV10-3 to TRBJ1-4, with D maybe TRBD1 (5 bases). Germline-derived CDR1 and CDR2 are ENHRY and SYGVKD. V lost 6 bases, J lost 2 bases, and 16 bases lay in between. The CDR3 runs to 16 residues. CDR3 loop: CAISEEGDETNEKLFF. The CDR3 region has the DNA TGTGCCATCAGCGAAGAAGGGGACGAGACTAATGAAAAACTGTTTTTT.

The chain couples TRBV9 to TRBJ2-2, with 7 bases that match TRBD1. The CDR3 sequence is 16 residues long. J gave up 0 bases and V 4 bases, and 6 bases lay outside the gene matches. Germline assignment: CDR1 SGDLS and CDR2 YYNGEE. The CDR3 sequence: CASSITGTANTGELFF. CDR3 nucleotide sequence: TGTGCCAGCAGCATAACCGGGACAGCGAACACCGGGGAGCTGTTTTTT.

Here the CDR3 reads CASRIAGANVLTF. Written as DNA, the CDR3 is TGTGCCAGCCGGATAGCTGGGGCCAACGTCCTGACTTTC. This chain joins TRBV6-1 and TRBJ2-6; D unclear. Germline-derived CDR1 and CDR2 are MNHNS and SASEGT. CDR3 length equals 13 residues. Trimming took 8 bases from V and 2 from J, leaving 7 bases between them.

The chain joins TRBV18 to TRBJ1-1; a possible D gene is TRBD1 (6 bases). The germline V gene encodes CDR1 KGHSH and CDR2 LQKENI. This CDR3 contains 13 residues. Trimming stripped 3 bases from V and 4 bases from J, with 9 bases between. The CDR3 spells CASSPDSTTEAFF. CDR3 in DNA: TGTGCCAGCTCACCGGACAGCACCACTGAAGCTTTCTTT.

The genes are TRBV30 and TRBJ2-5, with 8 bases identical to TRBD1. In germline, CDR1 is GTSNPN, CDR2 SVGIG (reference sequence). With V trimmed by 7 bases and J by 4 bases, 5 bases remained unmatched. The CDR3 has 12 residues. In nucleotides, the CDR3 is TGTGCCTCCCGACAGGGGCCAGAGACCCAGTACTTC. This sequence encodes CASRQGPETQYF.

V gene TRBV2 combines with J gene TRBJ2-7, with 9 positions matching TRBD1. Trimming cost V 7 bases and J 3 bases; bases outside gene matches: 16. This CDR3 is 17 amino acids long. Germline V gene lookup returns CDR1 SNHLY and CDR2 FYNNEI. The CDR3 reads CASTETGGFNGGYEQYF. The CDR3 region has the DNA TGTGCCAGCACTGAGACAGGGGGTTTTAATGGAGGCTACGAGCAGTACTTC.

The chain combines TRBV11-3 with TRBJ2-3, with TRBD1 matching over 10 bases. Looked up from germline, CDR1 is SGHNT and CDR2 is YENEEA. This CDR3 has 15 residues. Trimming cost V 5 bases and J 6 bases; bases outside gene matches: 8. In DNA, the CDR3 is TGTGCCAGCAGCGCCCGGGACAGGGGCATGGATACGCAGTATTTT. This codes for CASSARDRGMDTQYF.

This chain uses TRBV7-8 with TRBJ1-5; TRBD1 might be the D (6 bases). Germline V CDR1 and CDR2: SGHVS, FQNEAQ. There are 16 residues in the CDR3. V was pared by 5 bases and J by 7 bases, with 21 bases between. DNA of the CDR3: TGTGCCAGCAGCCCCCACGGCGGGGGGGCTGGGCAGCCCCAGCATTTT. Protein: CASSPHGGGAGQPQHF.

The gene calls are TRBV29-1 and TRBJ1-1, with 7 nucleotides matching TRBD1. This CDR3 has 11 amino acids. Germline assignment: CDR1 SQVTM and CDR2 ANQGSEA. With 3 bases clipped from V and 9 bases from J, the junction kept 4 bases outside the gene matches. CDR3 region: CSVDRGSKAFF. CDR3 bases: TGCAGCGTTGACAGGGGGAGTAAAGCTTTCTTT.

The rearrangement uses TRBV5-1 and TRBJ2-3, with 12 bases lining up with TRBD2. This CDR3 has 18 amino acids. Unmatched junction bases numbered 9, after V lost 1 base and J lost 3 bases. Germline V gene lookup returns CDR1 SGHRS and CDR2 YFSETQ. The DNA for the CDR3 is TGCGCCAGCAGCTTGTTGCTAGCGGGAGGGCCGCGGACAGATACGCAGTATTTT. The encoded protein is CASSLLLAGGPRTDTQYF.

This rearrangement joins TRBV10-3 to TRBJ2-2, with unresolved D. There are 16 residues in the CDR3. Between the trimmed V and J ends, which lost 4 bases and 1 base, there was a span of 13 bases. Germline loops: CDR1 ENHRY, CDR2 SYGVKD. The CDR3, as DNA: TGTGCCATCAGTGGAAGAACACCCGAGAACACCGGGGAGCTGTTTTTT. It encodes CAISGRTPENTGELFF.

The chain recombines TRBV5-1 with TRBJ1-2; D remains ambiguous. Trimming removed 7 bases from V and 5 bases from J, with 15 bases in between. The CDR3 covers 13 residues. Germline V CDR1 and CDR2: SGHRS, YFSETQ. CDR3 region: CASRPAEEYGYTF. Written as DNA, the CDR3 is TGCGCCAGCCGCCCGGCCGAGGAATATGGCTACACCTTC.

The chain couples TRBV30 to TRBJ2-7, with D possibly called TRBD1 or TRBD2 (7 bases each). The CDR3 contains 14 residues. The V gene lost 5 bases and the J gene lost 4 bases, with 18 bases spanning the gap. Germline V gives CDR1 GTSNPN, CDR2 SVGIG (reference sequence). The CDR3 loop reads CAWVRTGEGYEQYF. The CDR3 region has the DNA TGTGCCTGGGTTCGAACAGGGGAGGGATACGAGCAGTACTTC.

V is TRBV5-4 and J is TRBJ2-3; D perhaps matches TRBD1 (6 bases). Trimming took 0 bases from V and 2 from J, leaving 13 bases between them. Looked up from germline, CDR1 is SGHNT and CDR2 is YYREEE (reference sequence). The CDR3 extends over 16 amino acids. The CDR3 sequence: CASSLGPGHLTDTQYF. The CDR3 nucleotides are TGTGCCAGCAGCTTGGGACCGGGACACCTCACAGATACGCAGTATTTT.

The chain employs TRBV25-1 and TRBJ2-2; 9 bases are a match to TRBD1. V lost 4 bases, J lost 3 bases, and 0 bases stayed unmatched. The CDR3 has 14 residues. From germline, CDR1 is MGHDK and CDR2 SYGVNS. CDR3 in amino acids: CASSGTGDTGELFF. CDR3 DNA: TGTGCCAGCAGTGGGACAGGGGACACCGGGGAGCTGTTTTTT.

This clone was observed a few times. This chain joins TRBV19 and TRBJ2-5, with 11 bases that match TRBD2. Unmatched junction bases numbered 5, after V lost 6 bases and J lost 2 bases. This CDR3 has 15 amino acids. Looked up from germline, CDR1 is LNHDA and CDR2 is SQIVND (reference sequence). The CDR3 reads CASRRGLAEQETQYF. DNA for the CDR3: TGTGCCAGTAGAAGGGGACTAGCGGAACAAGAGACCCAGTACTTC.